Reported below is one T cell receptor beta chain. Antigen specificity is unknown. These data come from a study of a mutant IDH1 vaccine in newly diagnosed glioma. Study overall: Investigators started vaccination 4-6 weeks after radiotherapy alone, or with temozolomide cycles. The sex distribution of treated patients was approximately 62% male and roughly 38% female, with a mean age of roughly 40 years. Patients' prior therapy spanned radiotherapy, temozolomide, or both; most underwent both. Study-level results: Pseudoprogression seemed unrelated to changes in top peripheral T cell clonotypes.

Per the germline V gene, CDR1 is SEHNR and CDR2 is FQNEAQ (reference sequence). CDR3 length: 19 residues. The junction had 20 bases not matched to a gene; V was cut back by 5 bases and J by 4 bases. Time point defined: week 35, safety follow-up. Topical imiquimod accompanied each vaccine dose, which consisted of 300 ug of mutant IDH1 20-mer peptide. This table comes from immunoSEQ multiplex PCR, and its TCRdb copy is limited to in-frame clones, with some not included. The sample includes some 44,000 clones, 83% seen only once; the top ten take roughly 5.5%. This sample comprised PBMCs, obtained from a glioma patient whose treatment included an IDH1 peptide vaccine. The sequence was obtained from a woman aged 45-65 years with glioma. This chain joins TRBV7-9 and TRBJ2-1, with 7 bases aligning to TRBD2. The CDR3 reads CASSGEVRGLSGDYNEQFF. CDR3 nucleotide sequence: TGTGCCAGCAGCGGAGAGGTACGGGGACTAAGCGGAGATTACAATGAGCAGTTCTTC. Full variable domain (outside the CDR3, taken from reference TRBV7-9 and TRBJ2-1): DTGVSQNPRHKITKRGQNVTFRCDPISEHNRLYWYRQTLGQGPEFLTYFQNEAQLEKSRLLSDRFSAERPKGSFSTLEIQRTEQGDSAMYLCASSGEVRGLSGDYNEQFFGPGTRLTVL.